These 14 T cell receptor beta chains were sequenced from one sample in a study of blood T cell repertoires in COVID-19. Measured with immunoSEQ multiplex PCR; TCRdb has only the in-frame clones, and not every one. The table shows over 75,000 clones, with 90% occurring only once. The sample comprised peripheral blood. These receptors all stem from a human donor with active COVID-19. The donor label of this sample is uncertain.

The genes are TRBV9 and TRBJ1-3; 7 positions match TRBD1. The CDR3 length is 16 residues. The germline V gene encodes CDR1 SGDLS and CDR2 YYNGEE. Trimming took 3 bases from V and 5 from J; bases not matched to a gene: 11. The CDR3, as DNA: TGTGCCAGCAGCGGAAGGTCGGGACAGACTAGAAACACCATATATTTT. Translation gives CASSGRSGQTRNTIYF.

CDR3 loop: CASSQEDLAGGVMYNEQFF. CDR3 nucleotides: TGTGCCAGCAGCCAGGAGGATTTAGCGGGGGGGGTGATGTACAATGAGCAGTTCTTC. This rearrangement joins TRBV14 to TRBJ2-1; 11 positions match TRBD2. Per germline, CDR1 SGHDN and CDR2 FVKESK. J was trimmed by 4 bases and V by 3 bases; bases with no gene match: 14. There are 19 residues in the CDR3. Based on the CDR3 plus reference TRBV14 and TRBJ2-1, the full variable domain is EAGVTQFPSHSVIEKGQTVTLRCDPISGHDNLYWYRRVMGKEIKFLLHFVKESKQDESGMPNNRFLAERTGGTYSTLKVQPAELEDSGVYFCASSQEDLAGGVMYNEQFFGPGTRLTVL.

As regards this clone: The identical CDR3 is also encoded by other nucleotide sequences in the sample. This chain joins TRBV5-1 and TRBJ1-2; unclear D gene. This CDR3 is built from 12 residues. V was cut by 0 bases and J by 7 bases, with 7 bases left in between. The V gene's germline CDR1 is SGHRS and CDR2 YFSETQ. For the CDR3, the DNA is TGCGCCAGCAGCTTGGCCGGTGGTGGCTACACCTTC. Encoded protein: CASSLAGGGYTF.

The rearrangement links TRBV20-1 to TRBJ2-7; D is ambiguous. V was pared by 5 bases and J by 5 bases, with 10 bases between. Germline lookup yields CDR1 DFQATT and CDR2 SNEGSKA (reference sequence). The CDR3 spans 11 residues. This CDR3 reads CSAGTVNEQYF. The CDR3 coding sequence is TGCAGTGCTGGAACAGTTAACGAGCAGTACTTC.

V usage is TRBV9 and J usage is TRBJ2-7, with a weak D call TRBD1 (6 bases). Germline V gene lookup returns CDR1 SGDLS and CDR2 YYNGEE. The CDR3 is 14 amino acids. V was pared by 0 bases and J by 3 bases, with 10 bases between. CDR3 DNA: TGTGCCAGCAGCGTAGTGGGACATAGCTACGAGCAGTACTTC. This sequence encodes CASSVVGHSYEQYF.

This clone has only one observation. This sequence joins TRBV7-9 and TRBJ1-6; the D gene is possibly TRBD1 (6 bases). CDR3 length: 15 residues. The germline V gene has CDR1 SEHNR and CDR2 FQNEAQ (reference sequence). Deletions cut 6 bases from V and 10 bases from J, with 19 bases between. The CDR3 here is CASSPLRQVDSPLHF. In nucleotides, the CDR3 is TGTGCCAGCAGTCCTCTTCGACAGGTCGACTCACCCCTCCACTTT.

J is TRBJ2-7 and V is TRBV6-5; D gene uncertain. Germline V gene sequence: CDR1 MNHEY, CDR2 SVGAGI. The CDR3 sequence is 14 residues long. The germline V and J ends were trimmed by 6 bases and 0 bases, with 12 bases remaining between them. CDR3 in DNA: TGTGCCAGCAGGCTAGGCCCTTCCTCCTACGAGCAGTACTTC. Translating gives CASRLGPSSYEQYF.

The chain joins TRBV5-1 to TRBJ2-6, with TRBD1 identical over 10 bases. The CDR3 is made up of 18 amino acids. The V gene end was trimmed by 0 bases and the J gene end by 4 bases; junction bases not matched to a gene: 7. Germline V gene sequence: CDR1 SGHRS, CDR2 YFSETQ. The CDR3 here is CASSLAGTGVSGANVLTF. CDR3 sequence (DNA): TGCGCCAGCAGCTTGGCTGGGACAGGGGTGTCCGGGGCCAACGTCCTGACTTTC. Variable domain in full (rest from reference TRBV5-1 and TRBJ2-6): KAGVTQTPRYLIKTRGQQVTLSCSPISGHRSVSWYQQTPGQGLQFLFEYFSETQRNKGNFPGRFSGRQFSNSRSEMNVSTLELGDSALYLCASSLAGTGVSGANVLTFGAGSRLTVL.

This clone was counted many times. The rearrangement uses TRBV20-1 and TRBJ1-1; D may be TRBD1 (5 bases). V lost 3 bases and J 8 bases, leaving 10 bases between the germline ends. There are 11 residues in the CDR3. In germline, CDR1 is DFQATT, CDR2 SNEGSKA (reference sequence). The CDR3 DNA sequence: TGCAGTGCTAGTAAGCGGGACGAAGCTTTCTTT. Its translation is CSASKRDEAFF.

This clone has just a few counts. CDR3 in amino acids: CASSRTALVPYGYTF. Here the CDR3 DNA reads TGTGCCAGCAGCCGGACTGCCTTGGTCCCCTATGGCTACACCTTC. The chain couples TRBV9 to TRBJ1-2; D unclear. Germline-derived CDR1 and CDR2 are SGDLS and YYNGEE. The CDR3 covers 15 residues. The V and J ends lost 4 bases and 4 bases respectively, with 17 bases between them.

This sequence joins TRBV19 and TRBJ1-2; D remains ambiguous. Germline CDR1 LNHDA, CDR2 SQIVND (reference sequence). V gave up 7 bases and J gave up 4 bases, with 22 bases separating them. CDR3 length: 16 amino acids. The CDR3 sequence: CASIPEARRLLYGYTF. In DNA form, the CDR3 reads TGTGCCAGTATTCCTGAAGCCCGGAGACTACTCTATGGCTACACCTTC. Full variable domain (outside the CDR3, taken from reference TRBV19 and TRBJ1-2): DGGITQSPKYLFRKEGQNVTLSCEQNLNHDAMYWYRQDPGQGLRLIYYSQIVNDFQKGDIAEGYSVSREKKESFPLTVTSAQKNPTAFYLCASIPEARRLLYGYTFGSGTRLTVV.

This clone was seen a single time. The genes are TRBV6-5 and TRBJ2-7; maybe TRBD1 (6 bases). The germline V gene encodes CDR1 MNHEY and CDR2 SVGAGI. With 0 bases removed from V and 2 bases from J, the gap between germline ends came to 11 bases. This CDR3 has 15 amino acids. The CDR3 coding sequence is TGTGCCAGCAGTTACTCGGGGACAAATCCCTACGAGCAGTACTTC. This gives the protein CASSYSGTNPYEQYF.

This chain links TRBV5-1 with TRBJ2-5; maybe TRBD2 (5 bases). The ends were cut back, 0 bases at V and 5 bases at J, with 14 bases in the middle. The CDR3 covers 15 residues. The germline gives CDR1 SGHRS, CDR2 YFSETQ. Here the CDR3 DNA reads TGCGCCAGCAGCTTGGTGGTGGACTCTCGGGAGACCCAGTACTTC. Translating gives CASSLVVDSRETQYF. The whole variable domain, filled in from reference TRBV5-1 and TRBJ2-5, reads KAGVTQTPRYLIKTRGQQVTLSCSPISGHRSVSWYQQTPGQGLQFLFEYFSETQRNKGNFPGRFSGRQFSNSRSEMNVSTLELGDSALYLCASSLVVDSRETQYFGPGTRLLVL.

The CDR3 spells CASIAGGRSGANVLTF. CDR3 DNA: TGTGCCAGTATAGCGGGGGGCCGCTCTGGGGCCAACGTCCTGACTTTC. V and J are TRBV19 and TRBJ2-6, with 10 bases identical to TRBD2. The CDR3 totals 16 residues. J gave up 0 bases and V 7 bases, and 3 bases lay outside the gene matches. Germline V gene sequence: CDR1 LNHDA, CDR2 SQIVND (reference sequence).